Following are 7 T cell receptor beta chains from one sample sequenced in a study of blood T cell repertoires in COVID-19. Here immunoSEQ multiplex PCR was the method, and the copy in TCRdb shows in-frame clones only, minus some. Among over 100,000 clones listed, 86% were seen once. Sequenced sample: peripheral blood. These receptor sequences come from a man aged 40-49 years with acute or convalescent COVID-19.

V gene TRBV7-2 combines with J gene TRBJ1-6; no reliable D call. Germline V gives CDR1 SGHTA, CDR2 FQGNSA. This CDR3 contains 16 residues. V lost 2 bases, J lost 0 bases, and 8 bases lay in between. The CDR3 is CASSLLPSSYNSPLHF. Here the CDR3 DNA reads TGTGCCAGCAGCTTACTACCTAGCTCCTATAATTCACCCCTCCACTTT.

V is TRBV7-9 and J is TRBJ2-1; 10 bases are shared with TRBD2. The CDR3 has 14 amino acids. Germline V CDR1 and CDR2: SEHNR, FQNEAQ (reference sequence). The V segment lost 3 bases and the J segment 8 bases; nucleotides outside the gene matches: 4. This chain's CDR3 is CASSFRLAGDEQFF. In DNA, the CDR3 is TGTGCCAGCAGCTTTCGGCTAGCGGGAGATGAGCAGTTCTTC.

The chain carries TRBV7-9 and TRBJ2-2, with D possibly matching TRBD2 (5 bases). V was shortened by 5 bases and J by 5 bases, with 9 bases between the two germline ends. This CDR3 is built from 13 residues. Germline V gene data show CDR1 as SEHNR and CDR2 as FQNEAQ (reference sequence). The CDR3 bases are TGTGCCAGCAGCACTACTAGTACCGGGGAGCTGTTTTTT. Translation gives CASSTTSTGELFF.

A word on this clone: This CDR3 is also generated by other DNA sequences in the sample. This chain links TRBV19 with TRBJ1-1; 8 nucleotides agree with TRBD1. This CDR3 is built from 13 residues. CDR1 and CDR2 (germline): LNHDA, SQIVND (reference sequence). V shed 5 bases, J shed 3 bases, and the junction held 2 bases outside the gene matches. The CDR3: CASSDRGDTEAFF. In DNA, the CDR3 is TGTGCCAGTAGTGACAGGGGAGACACTGAAGCTTTCTTT.

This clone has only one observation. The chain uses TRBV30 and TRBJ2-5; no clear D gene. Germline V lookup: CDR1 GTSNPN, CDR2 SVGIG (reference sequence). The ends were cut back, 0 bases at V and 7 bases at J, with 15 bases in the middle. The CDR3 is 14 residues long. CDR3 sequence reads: CAWSVKAAPGTQYF. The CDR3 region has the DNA TGTGCCTGGAGTGTAAAGGCAGCCCCGGGGACCCAGTACTTC. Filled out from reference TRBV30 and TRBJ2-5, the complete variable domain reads SQTIHQWPATLVQPVGSPLSLECTVEGTSNPNLYWYRQAAGRGLQLLFYSVGIGQISSEVPQNLSASRPQDRQFILSSKKLLLSDSGFYLCAWSVKAAPGTQYFGPGTRLLVL.

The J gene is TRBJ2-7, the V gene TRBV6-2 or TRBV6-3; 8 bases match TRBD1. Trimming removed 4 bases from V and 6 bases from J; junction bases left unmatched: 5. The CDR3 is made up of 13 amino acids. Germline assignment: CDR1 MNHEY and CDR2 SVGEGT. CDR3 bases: TGTGCCAGCAGTTGGAACAGGGGGTTCGAGCAGTACTTC. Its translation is CASSWNRGFEQYF.

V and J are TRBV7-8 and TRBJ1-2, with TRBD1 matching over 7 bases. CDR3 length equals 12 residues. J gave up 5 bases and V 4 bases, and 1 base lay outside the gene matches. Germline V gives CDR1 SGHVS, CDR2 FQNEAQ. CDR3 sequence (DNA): TGTGCCAGCAGCTCGACAGGGTATGGCTACACCTTC. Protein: CASSSTGYGYTF.